These 7 T cell receptor beta chains share one sample of origin, sequenced in a study of blood T cell repertoires in COVID-19. Data came from immunoSEQ multiplex PCR; TCRdb stores just in-frame clones and leaves some out. The sample includes under 400,000 clones, around 86% seen only once; the top ten take roughly 4.2%. Sequences were obtained from PBMCs or T cells enriched from blood (not recorded which). These TCRs come from a middle-aged woman with acute COVID-19.

The genes are TRBV4-1 and TRBJ1-5; 8 nucleotides match TRBD1. Germline V gene lookup returns CDR1 MGHRA and CDR2 YSYEKL. The CDR3 length is 15 residues. V trimming: 3 bases; J trimming: 5 bases; junction bases outside the gene matches: 6. This CDR3 reads CASSHPDRVHQPQHF. The DNA for the CDR3 is TGCGCCAGCAGCCACCCGGACAGGGTCCATCAGCCCCAGCATTTT.

This CDR3 is CASRLTGVAQTQYF. The CDR3 nucleotides are TGTGCCAGCAGACTTACAGGGGTCGCACAGACCCAGTACTTC. The chain couples TRBV7-2 to TRBJ2-5; 7 bases line up with TRBD1. Germline V gives CDR1 SGHTA, CDR2 FQGNSA. CDR3 length equals 14 residues. J was trimmed by 6 bases and V by 6 bases; bases with no gene match: 10.

As for this clone: This specimen includes other DNA sequences encoding the same CDR3. The chain couples TRBV19 to TRBJ1-2; D may be TRBD1 (5 bases). The CDR3 consists of 12 residues. Trimming took 7 bases from V and 4 from J, leaving 10 bases between them. CDR1 is LNHDA and CDR2 is SQIVND in the germline V gene (reference sequence). The CDR3: CASTPGSYGYTF. CDR3 in DNA: TGTGCCAGTACTCCAGGGTCCTATGGCTACACCTTC. The full variable domain, with the rest looked up from reference TRBV19 and TRBJ1-2, is DGGITQSPKYLFRKEGQNVTLSCEQNLNHDAMYWYRQDPGQGLRLIYYSQIVNDFQKGDIAEGYSVSREKKESFPLTVTSAQKNPTAFYLCASTPGSYGYTFGSGTRLTVV.

Comment on this clone: The sample has other DNA sequences that encode this CDR3 too. The V and J genes are TRBV5-1 and TRBJ1-2; D might be TRBD1 (6 bases). Germline V gives CDR1 SGHRS, CDR2 YFSETQ. This CDR3 has 14 residues. Trimming stripped 3 bases from V and 2 bases from J, with 11 bases between. CDR3 loop: CASSSGGANYGYTF. In DNA form, the CDR3 reads TGCGCCAGCAGCTCTGGGGGGGCCAACTATGGCTACACCTTC.

This clone appeared a single time. The rearrangement joins TRBV28 to TRBJ1-2; D unresolved. The CDR3 contains 13 residues. Germline loops: CDR1 MDHEN, CDR2 SYDVKM. V was trimmed by 3 bases and J by 5 bases, leaving 10 bases between them. The CDR3 protein is CASSLGGFYGYTF. CDR3 nucleotide sequence: TGTGCCAGCAGTTTGGGAGGATTTTATGGCTACACCTTC.

V and J are TRBV19 and TRBJ1-6; perhaps TRBD1 as D (6 bases). The germline CDR1 and CDR2 sequences are LNHDA and SQIVND (reference sequence). Trimming cost V 6 bases and J 8 bases, with 20 bases left between them. The CDR3 totals 16 residues. This CDR3 reads CASSPTGTLAYSPLHF. CDR3 bases: TGTGCCAGTAGCCCCACAGGGACACTCGCCTATTCACCCCTCCACTTT.

The rearrangement joins TRBV14 to TRBJ1-1; D not resolved. The germline CDR1 and CDR2 sequences are SGHDN and FVKESK. The V and J ends lost 1 base and 6 bases respectively, with 12 bases between them. This CDR3 spans 14 amino acids. The CDR3 DNA sequence: TGTGCCAGCAGCCAAGTAGCGGGGAGGGCTGAAGCTTTCTTT. Its translation: CASSQVAGRAEAFF.